One and the same sample provided the 20 T cell receptor beta chains below, sequenced in a study of cytomegalovirus exposure and HLA in healthy donors. Both 60 Vbeta primers and 13 Jbeta primers went into the PCR. Sequencing used immunoSEQ multiplex PCR; TCRdb keeps in-frame clones, though not all of them. Here the sample spans under 200,000 clones, 60% to 85% being singletons. Sequences were obtained from PBMCs. The receptor set was obtained from a man aged 50 or older in good health and CMV-seropositive.

The chain combines TRBV28 with TRBJ1-1; D remains ambiguous. The CDR3 loop spans 11 amino acids. The germline V and J ends were trimmed by 10 bases and 8 bases, with 14 bases remaining between them. Germline V gene lookup returns CDR1 MDHEN and CDR2 SYDVKM. The CDR3 DNA reads as TGTGCCACCCAGGTAGTTACCGAAGCTTTCTTT. The encoded protein is CATQVVTEAFF.

This chain uses TRBV5-4 with TRBJ1-1, with a tentative D call TRBD1 (5 bases). The CDR3 covers 13 residues. The ends were cut back, 2 bases at V and 11 bases at J, with 16 bases in the middle. Looked up from germline, CDR1 is SGHNT and CDR2 is YYREEE (reference sequence). The CDR3 DNA reads TGTGCCAGCAGCTTCTCAGGGAATGGAGGGGCTTTCTTT. Residues: CASSFSGNGGAFF.

The chain employs TRBV6-5 and TRBJ1-1; unclear D gene. This CDR3 comprises 14 residues. V was shortened by 7 bases and J by 4 bases, with 16 bases between the two germline ends. Germline CDR1 and CDR2: MNHEY and SVGAGI. CDR3: CASTHGDWGTEAFF. CDR3 nucleotide sequence: TGTGCCAGCACCCACGGGGATTGGGGCACTGAAGCTTTCTTT.

The V and J genes are TRBV7-3 and TRBJ2-2; 11 nucleotides match TRBD2. The CDR3 runs 16 residues. The V gene's germline CDR1 is SGHTA and CDR2 FQGTGA. With 5 bases clipped from V and 6 bases from J, the junction kept 8 bases outside the gene matches. The CDR3 sequence: CASSQPSGGSPGELFF. In DNA form, the CDR3 reads TGTGCCAGCAGCCAACCTAGCGGGGGGTCGCCCGGGGAGCTGTTTTTT.

This clone was observed a single time. J is TRBJ1-6 and V is TRBV21-1; whether TRBD1, the table's D call, matches the DNA was not checked. TRBV21-1 is classified as a pseudogene. The CDR3 consists of 17 residues. The CDR3 protein is CASRDMGRDRTNSPLHF. Here the CDR3 DNA reads TGTGCCAGCAGGGATATGGGGCGGGACAGGACCAATTCACCCCTCCACTTT.

The sample holds one count of this clone. For the CDR3, the DNA is TGTGCCAGCAGTAGGGGACTTAGCACAGATACGCAGTATTTT. Its protein is CASSRGLSTDTQYF. The chain links TRBV28 to TRBJ2-3; D possibly corresponds to TRBD2 (6 bases). The CDR3 runs to 14 residues. Germline values: CDR1 MDHEN, CDR2 SYDVKM. Trimming shortened V by 5 bases and J by 0 bases, and 9 bases separated the two germline ends. The whole variable domain, remainder taken from reference TRBV28 and TRBJ2-3, is DVKVTQSSRYLVKRTGEKVFLECVQDMDHENMFWYRQDPGLGLRLIYFSYDVKMKEKGDIPEGYSVSREKKERFSLILESASTNQTSMYLCASSRGLSTDTQYFGPGTRLTVL.

V usage is TRBV4-3 and J usage is TRBJ2-3, with TRBD2 identical over 8 bases. V was pared by 1 base and J by 8 bases, with 11 bases of the junction left unmatched. Germline loops: CDR1 LGHNA, CDR2 YSLEER. The CDR3 loop spans 16 amino acids. The CDR3 nucleotides are TGCGCCAGCAGCCAAGCCGGGACTAGAGTTCTTGTTACGCAGTATTTT. This sequence encodes CASSQAGTRVLVTQYF.

On this clone: Other nucleotide sequences from this sample produce the same CDR3. The rearrangement links TRBV6-6 to TRBJ1-1, with 10 bases lining up with TRBD1. V lost 5 bases to trimming and J lost 5 bases; unmatched junction nucleotides: 11. The CDR3 covers 16 residues. Germline V gene lookup returns CDR1 MNHNY and CDR2 SVGAGI (reference sequence). CDR3 sequence: CASSHGPGTGDTEAFF. Written as DNA, the CDR3 is TGTGCCAGCAGTCACGGCCCCGGGACAGGGGATACTGAAGCTTTCTTT.

This clone was recorded a few times. The chain couples TRBV29-1 to TRBJ2-1; 7 nucleotides agree with TRBD1. The ends lost 7 bases at V and 3 bases at J; junction bases unmatched: 9. Germline CDR1 is SQVTM and CDR2 is ANQGSEA. The CDR3 has 14 amino acids. The CDR3 nucleotides are TGCAGCGCTCGGACAGGTGGGCTCTACAATGAGCAGTTCTTC. It specifies CSARTGGLYNEQFF.

V is TRBV11-2 and J is TRBJ2-5; D is ambiguous. Germline CDR1 is SGHAT and CDR2 is FQNNGV. The V end lost 1 base, the J end lost 0 bases, and 9 bases lay between the germline ends. This CDR3 is 15 amino acids long. CDR3 amino acids: CASSLVNWYQETQYF. CDR3 nucleotide sequence: TGTGCCAGCAGCTTAGTCAACTGGTACCAAGAGACCCAGTACTTC.

V and J are TRBV4-3 and TRBJ1-1, with a possible D match to TRBD1 (6 bases). The CDR3 covers 11 residues. Deletions cut 6 bases from V and 6 bases from J, with 8 bases between. Germline V gene sequence: CDR1 LGHNA, CDR2 YSLEER. CDR3: CASRQGSEAFF. The CDR3 DNA reads TGCGCCAGCAGACAGGGATCTGAAGCTTTCTTT.

DNA of the CDR3: TGTGCCAGCCGCAACAGGGGGGTCACAGATACGCAGTATTTT. Translating gives CASRNRGVTDTQYF. V is TRBV18 and J is TRBJ2-3; 8 bases match TRBD1. Germline V gene sequence: CDR1 KGHSH, CDR2 LQKENI. The V and J ends lost 8 bases and 2 bases, in that order; junction bases with no gene match: 6. This CDR3 is 14 amino acids long.

This rearrangement joins TRBV10-1 to TRBJ2-7, with D hard to call. This CDR3 is built from 12 residues. Trimming took 4 bases from V and 6 from J, leaving 10 bases between them. From germline, CDR1 is WNHNN and CDR2 SYGVQD (reference sequence). The CDR3: CASSGAETEQYF. The CDR3 region has the DNA TGCGCCAGCAGTGGGGCCGAGACCGAGCAGTACTTC.

This clone was seen only once. As DNA, the CDR3 is TGTGCCAGCAGCTTAAACTCGGGACTACTAAAATACGAGCAGTACTTC. It translates to CASSLNSGLLKYEQYF. The V gene is TRBV7-9, the J gene TRBJ2-7; 7 positions agree with TRBD2. The V gene's germline CDR1 is SEHNR and CDR2 FQNEAQ (reference sequence). The CDR3 contains 16 residues. V lost 2 bases, J lost 4 bases, and 11 bases stayed unmatched.

The gene calls are TRBV5-1 and TRBJ1-2, with TRBD1 matching over 7 bases. Germline CDR1 is SGHRS and CDR2 is YFSETQ. The CDR3 has 13 residues. With 1 base clipped from V and 4 bases from J, the junction kept 1 base outside the gene matches. The CDR3 nucleotides read TGCGCCAGCAGCTTGTCAGGGGGCTATGGCTACACCTTC. Translated: CASSLSGGYGYTF.

This chain joins TRBV4-1 and TRBJ1-5; 7 bases agree with TRBD1. The germline V gene encodes CDR1 MGHRA and CDR2 YSYEKL. V lost 2 bases to trimming and J lost 2 bases; unmatched junction nucleotides: 6. The CDR3 sequence is 16 residues long. The CDR3 nucleotides are TGCGCCAGCAGCCAAAGCAACAGGGGAGGCAATCAGCCCCAGCATTTT. Amino acids: CASSQSNRGGNQPQHF.

The V gene is TRBV29-1, the J gene TRBJ2-7; TRBD1 might be the D (5 bases). There are 13 residues in the CDR3. The germline V gene has CDR1 SQVTM and CDR2 ANQGSEA. V dropped 1 base and J dropped 1 base, with 8 bases sitting between them. The CDR3: CSVEGRGSYEQYF. The CDR3 coding sequence is TGCAGCGTTGAAGGTAGGGGATCCTACGAGCAGTACTTC.

Only a few counts were recorded for this clone. This chain links TRBV27 with TRBJ2-5; TRBD2 matches at 13 bases. This CDR3 comprises 18 residues. With 6 bases clipped from V and 5 bases from J, the junction kept 15 bases outside the gene matches. Germline CDR1 MNHEY, CDR2 SMNVEV (reference sequence). The CDR3 region is CASSRSPLLAGGPETQYF. CDR3 sequence (DNA): TGTGCCAGCAGCCGAAGCCCCTTACTAGCGGGGGGGCCGGAGACCCAGTACTTC.

A single count supports this clone. The V call is TRBV6-1, the J call TRBJ2-2; D is undetermined. V lost 4 bases and J 4 bases, leaving 10 bases between the germline ends. The CDR3 is 14 amino acids. Germline lookup yields CDR1 MNHNS and CDR2 SASEGT. Written as DNA, the CDR3 is TGTGCCAGCAGTGTTTTTCGCAGCACCGGGGAGCTGTTTTTT. Translation gives CASSVFRSTGELFF.

The chain links TRBV29-1 to TRBJ2-5; TRBD1 is a possible D gene (5 bases). Germline V gene sequence: CDR1 SQVTM, CDR2 ANQGSEA. The CDR3 totals 12 residues. The germline V and J ends were trimmed by 4 bases and 7 bases, with 13 bases remaining between them. The CDR3 bases are TGCAGCGTTGTGGGCAGCACAGGGACCCAGTACTTC. Residues: CSVVGSTGTQYF. Based on the CDR3 plus reference TRBV29-1 and TRBJ2-5, the full variable domain is SAVISQKPSRDICQRGTSLTIQCQVDSQVTMMFWYRQQPGQSLTLIATANQGSEATYESGFVIDKFPISRPNLTFSTLTVSNMSPEDSSIYLCSVVGSTGTQYFGPGTRLLVL.